The 22 T cell receptor beta chains in this list originate from one sample, sequenced in a study of blood T cells in healthy people across ages. PCR was performed a second time for about 7 to 11 cycles using a sample-barcoded 5' primer and a J-beta primer mix. Each CDR3 protein gets one entry after TCRdb re-called the 5' RACE reads with MiXCR. In the table there are 630,000 or so distinct CDR3 sequences, roughly 30% of which are singletons. The source material was blood. These receptor sequences come from a woman older than 75 in good health.

This clonotype has a count of ten or more. The CDR3 sequence: CASSQDGGILDEQFF. In DNA, the CDR3 is TGCGCCAGCAGCCAAGATGGCGGGATTCTGGATGAGCAGTTCTTC. J is TRBJ2-1 and V is TRBV4-1; D may be TRBD2 (6 bases). The ends were cut back, 0 bases at V and 8 bases at J, with 14 bases in the middle. In germline, CDR1 is MGHRA, CDR2 YSYEKL. The CDR3 loop spans 15 amino acids.

As concerns this clonotype: This may be a read error: a much more frequent sequence differs by one nucleotide. The chain has TRBV7-2 and TRBJ2-5, with 7 bases lining up with TRBD1. The CDR3 contains 17 residues. V lost 5 bases, J lost 5 bases, and 17 bases stayed unmatched. The germline CDR1 and CDR2 sequences are SGHTA and FQGNSA. The CDR3 DNA reads as TGTGCCAGCAGCACGGGGTTGAGGGCTCCCAGGGGGGAGACCCAGTACTTC. It translates to CASSTGLRAPRGETQYF. Variable domain in full (rest from reference TRBV7-2 and TRBJ2-5): GAGVSQSPSNKVTEKGKDVELRCDPISGHTALYWYRQSLGQGLEFLIYFQGNSAPDKSGLPSDRFSAERTGGSVSTLTIQRTQQEDSAVYLCASSTGLRAPRGETQYFGPGTRLLVL.

On this clonotype itself: The germline gene is not matched at one end of the junction; a read error may be the cause. The chain recombines TRBV6-5 with TRBJ2-1; 7 nucleotides line up with TRBD1. Germline V CDR1 and CDR2: MNHEY, SVGAGI. The CDR3 has 14 amino acids. The CDR3 loop is CASRYYGTDNEQFF. The CDR3 DNA sequence: TGTGCCAGCAGATACTACGGGACAGACAATGAGCAGTTCTTC.

This clonotype was counted many times. The chain carries TRBV16 and TRBJ1-2; possibly TRBD1 for D (6 bases). CDR3 length equals 13 residues. The germline V and J ends were trimmed by 1 base and 8 bases, with 11 bases remaining between them. Germline V gene sequence: CDR1 KGHSY, CDR2 FQNENV. CDR3 protein: CASSQFGGRGYTF. In nucleotides, the CDR3 is TGTGCCAGCAGCCAATTCGGGGGGCGAGGCTACACCTTC.

This rearrangement joins TRBV20-1 to TRBJ2-5, with D unresolved. From germline, CDR1 is DFQATT and CDR2 SNEGSKA (reference sequence). The V end lost 0 bases, the J end lost 2 bases, and 10 bases lay between the germline ends. This CDR3 has 14 amino acids. CDR3 protein: CSARDLVQQETQYF. Written as DNA, the CDR3 is TGCAGTGCTAGAGATCTAGTACAGCAAGAGACCCAGTACTTC.

This clonotype was observed a few times. A much bigger clone sits one base away, suggesting this may be a read error. The rearrangement links TRBV20-1 to TRBJ2-7; the match to TRBD2 covers 7 bases. Looked up from germline, CDR1 is DFQATT and CDR2 is SNEGSKA (reference sequence). This CDR3 has 14 residues. The V segment lost 6 bases and the J segment 1 base; nucleotides outside the gene matches: 9. CDR3 sequence reads: CSAARAGVSYEQYF. CDR3 sequence (DNA): TGCAGTGCCGCACGGGCGGGGGTGTCCTACGAGCAGTACTTC.

This clonotype came up many times. The rearrangement joins TRBV9 to TRBJ2-5; the match to TRBD2 covers 12 bases. V trimming: 0 bases; J trimming: 2 bases; junction bases outside the gene matches: 2. CDR3 length equals 16 residues. CDR1 and CDR2 from the germline V gene are SGDLS and YYNGEE. The DNA for the CDR3 is TGTGCCAGCAGCGTAGCCGGACTAGCGGGGCAAGAGACCCAGTACTTC. It yields the protein CASSVAGLAGQETQYF.

This clonotype came up a few times. The chain is built from TRBV29-1 and TRBJ1-1; D perhaps matches TRBD1 (5 bases). Germline V CDR1 and CDR2: SQVTM, ANQGSEA. V dropped 6 bases and J dropped 1 base, with 18 bases sitting between them. The CDR3 totals 15 residues. The CDR3 sequence: CSVGVGGGKNTEAFF. The CDR3 region has the DNA TGCAGCGTCGGGGTGGGGGGGGGAAAGAACACTGAAGCTTTCTTT.

The chain combines TRBV6-2 or TRBV6-3 with TRBJ2-5; tentatively, D is TRBD2 (6 bases). The germline V gene has CDR1 MNHEY and CDR2 SVGEGT. V was cut by 0 bases and J by 7 bases, with 9 bases left in between. The CDR3 loop spans 13 amino acids. The CDR3 reads CASSYSNGGTQYF. The CDR3 DNA is TGTGCCAGCAGTTACTCCAACGGGGGGACCCAGTACTTC.

This clonotype was seen repeatedly, ten times or more. This CDR3 is CASSVDGSGVKETQYF. The CDR3 region has the DNA TGTGCCAGCAGCGTAGACGGTAGCGGGGTGAAGGAGACCCAGTACTTC. The chain recombines TRBV9 with TRBJ2-5; 8 bases match TRBD2. The CDR3 sequence is 16 residues long. The germline CDR1 and CDR2 sequences are SGDLS and YYNGEE. J was trimmed by 5 bases and V by 0 bases; bases with no gene match: 9.

This clonotype came up many times. The CDR3 coding sequence is TGTGCCAGCAGTTTTTTCTATCCGGTAGCAATTGGGACAGGGGGCGAGGGGCTGCTCGATGAGCAGTTCTTC. This gives the protein CASSFFYPVAIGTGGEGLLDEQFF. The chain carries TRBV12-3 or TRBV12-4 and TRBJ2-1; 12 bases are a match to TRBD1. CDR3 length equals 24 residues. The V gene end was trimmed by 3 bases and the J gene end by 8 bases; junction bases not matched to a gene: 32.

This clonotype was seen a handful of times. J is TRBJ2-2 and V is TRBV7-9; 9 bases agree with TRBD1. CDR3 length: 12 residues. Germline values: CDR1 SEHNR, CDR2 FQNEAQ (reference sequence). V shed 3 bases, J shed 13 bases, and the junction held 3 bases outside the gene matches. The CDR3 bases are TGTGCCAGCAGCTTGACGGGACAGGGGCTGTTTTTT. Its translation is CASSLTGQGLFF.

This clonotype was observed at least ten times. The chain carries TRBV30 and TRBJ2-3; weak D call: TRBD1 (6 bases). CDR1 and CDR2 from the germline V gene are GTSNPN and SVGIG (reference sequence). The CDR3 is 12 residues long. V was shortened by 2 bases and J by 6 bases, with 9 bases between the two germline ends. The CDR3 coding sequence is TGTGCCTGGAGTACAAGGGGGGATACGCAGTATTTT. Translating gives CAWSTRGDTQYF.

The chain carries TRBV6-1 and TRBJ1-3; 8 bases are a match to TRBD1. Looked up from germline, CDR1 is MNHNS and CDR2 is SASEGT. J gave up 1 base and V 5 bases, and 16 bases lay outside the gene matches. The CDR3 is 19 residues long. CDR3 protein: CASSTTRDRRRGSGNTIYF. The CDR3 coding sequence is TGTGCCAGCAGTACAACCCGGGACAGGCGCCGTGGGTCTGGAAACACCATATATTTT.

As for this clonotype: With a much larger clone just one base away, this may be a read error. This rearrangement joins TRBV6-5 to TRBJ2-3; TRBD1 is a possible D gene (5 bases). Germline CDR1 and CDR2: MNHEY and SVGAGI. The CDR3 covers 19 residues. Trimming stripped 2 bases from V and 0 bases from J, with 21 bases between. CDR3 in amino acids: CASSYALPQTATSTDTQYF. The CDR3 DNA reads TGTGCCAGCAGTTACGCTCTACCCCAGACAGCCACTAGCACAGATACGCAGTATTTT.

Many counts were recorded for this clonotype. V usage is TRBV5-1 and J usage is TRBJ2-1; 7 positions agree with TRBD1. The CDR3 is made up of 16 amino acids. V lost 4 bases and J lost 4; bases outside the gene matches: 11. Germline V lookup: CDR1 SGHRS, CDR2 YFSETQ. The CDR3 loop reads CASSILPGTEYNEQFF. The CDR3 nucleotides are TGCGCCAGCAGCATCCTTCCCGGGACAGAATACAATGAGCAGTTCTTC.

This clonotype has at least ten counts. The chain carries TRBV9 and TRBJ2-5; D tentatively fits TRBD1 or TRBD2 (6 bases each). This CDR3 contains 15 residues. V lost 3 bases and J lost 3, with 15 bases in between. Germline V gene lookup returns CDR1 SGDLS and CDR2 YYNGEE. The CDR3 coding sequence is TGTGCCAGCAGCGGCGGGACAAGACAAAAAGAGACCCAGTACTTC. Translation gives CASSGGTRQKETQYF.

The rearrangement links TRBV6-5 to TRBJ1-4; perhaps TRBD1 as D (6 bases). The CDR3 extends over 18 amino acids. V dropped 0 bases and J dropped 3 bases, with 17 bases sitting between them. Per germline, CDR1 MNHEY and CDR2 SVGAGI. The CDR3 is CASSYSSGRKGANEKLFF. The CDR3, as DNA: TGTGCCAGCAGTTACTCGAGCGGACGAAAGGGGGCTAATGAAAAACTGTTTTTT.

This clonotype was seen ten or more times. The V call is TRBV5-1, the J call TRBJ2-5, with D perhaps TRBD1 or TRBD2 (5 bases each). This CDR3 contains 16 residues. Trimming took 1 base from V and 5 from J, leaving 18 bases between them. Per germline, CDR1 SGHRS and CDR2 YFSETQ. The CDR3 sequence: CASSLRLAGTKETQYF. The CDR3 nucleotides read TGCGCCAGCAGCTTGAGACTCGCCGGGACGAAGGAGACCCAGTACTTC.

The genes are TRBV20-1 and TRBJ2-3; unclear D gene. Germline CDR1 is DFQATT and CDR2 is SNEGSKA (reference sequence). V lost 3 bases and J lost 4, with 14 bases in between. The CDR3 totals 14 residues. This CDR3 is CSARRTSEPDTQYF. The CDR3 coding sequence is TGCAGTGCTAGGAGGACGAGCGAGCCAGATACGCAGTATTTT.

Points on this clonotype: One junction end disagrees with the germline gene, perhaps due to a read error. The chain employs TRBV19 and TRBJ1-3; D uncertain. The V gene's germline CDR1 is LNHDA and CDR2 SQIVND (reference sequence). The CDR3 spans 15 residues. In DNA, the CDR3 is TGTGTCAGTAGTAGTGACTCGATCTCTGGAAACACCATATATTTT. Its protein product is CVSSSDSISGNTIYF. Together with reference TRBV19 and TRBJ1-3, the CDR3 gives the full variable domain: DGGITQSPKYLFRKEGQNVTLSCEQNLNHDAMYWYRQDPGQGLRLIYYSQIVNDFQKGDIAEGYSVSREKKESFPLTVTSAQKNPTAFYLCVSSSDSISGNTIYFGEGSWLTVV.

In its sample, this clonotype was seen many times. This chain links TRBV30 with TRBJ2-5; 12 bases are a match to TRBD1. CDR1 is GTSNPN, CDR2 SVGIG, per germline (reference sequence). CDR3 size: 14 residues. Trimming cost V 2 bases and J 4 bases; bases outside gene matches: 2. The CDR3 is CAWSRDRGRETQYF. The DNA of the CDR3 is TGTGCCTGGAGTCGGGACAGGGGGCGAGAGACCCAGTACTTC.